Listed here are 27 T cell receptor beta chains from one sample, sequenced in a study of T cell repertoires in cytomegalovirus infection. Via MiXCR, TCRdb re-called the reads, giving one row per CDR3 protein. This sample yields fewer than 1,000,000 distinct CDR3 sequences, of which roughly 30% are seen a single time; 11% to 15% belongs to the top ten. No cognate antigen is known for these TCRs. The sequencing here drew on cultured CD8+ T cells from PBMCs, taken from culture after CMV antigen stimulation. These receptors all stem from a human donor in good health (CMV status not recorded). Some clones in this sample may be carry-over from other donors' samples.

This chain joins TRBV27 and TRBJ1-2; no reliable D call. Germline CDR1 is MNHEY and CDR2 is SMNVEV (reference sequence). CDR3 size: 12 residues. V was clipped by 5 bases and J by 4 bases, with 8 bases between them. The CDR3 bases are TGTGCCAGCAGTCCGCGATCCTATGGCTACACCTTC. As protein: CASSPRSYGYTF.

This clonotype was observed a handful of times. The J gene is TRBJ1-4, the V gene TRBV7-9, with a possible D match to TRBD1 (6 bases). CDR3 length equals 17 residues. Germline V gene lookup returns CDR1 SEHNR and CDR2 FQNEAQ (reference sequence). Trimming stripped 1 base from V and 5 bases from J, with 17 bases between. CDR3 coding DNA: TGTGCCAGCAGCTTAGGGGAGGGGGGCCCCGGGAATGAAAAACTGTTTTTT. Translation gives CASSLGEGGPGNEKLFF.

This clonotype was observed a handful of times. This sequence joins TRBV4-1 and TRBJ1-5, with D unclear. Germline CDR1 reads MGHRA; CDR2 reads YSYEKL. This CDR3 region has 16 residues. Trimming left V 4 bases short and J 3 bases short, with 16 bases between. CDR3 sequence reads: CASSPPAAGNNQPQHF. In DNA form, the CDR3 reads TGCGCCAGCAGCCCACCCGCGGCTGGGAACAATCAGCCCCAGCATTTT.

This clonotype was counted a few times. The rearrangement uses TRBV12-3 or TRBV12-4 and TRBJ2-5; unclear D gene. The germline V and J ends were trimmed by 3 bases and 2 bases, with 7 bases remaining between them. The CDR3 is 13 amino acids. The CDR3, as DNA: TGTGCCAGCAGTTTCTGGCAACAAGAGACCCAGTACTTC. Protein: CASSFWQQETQYF.

The rearrangement links TRBV11-2 to TRBJ1-2, with 7 bases that match TRBD1. The length of the CDR3 is 14 residues. Per germline, CDR1 SGHAT and CDR2 FQNNGV. V gave up 5 bases and J gave up 5 bases; unmatched junction bases: 8. CDR3 protein: CASSLVGTEYGYTF. CDR3 in DNA: TGTGCCAGCAGCCTCGTCGGGACAGAGTATGGCTACACCTTC.

This clonotype was seen a handful of times. The V call is TRBV6-1, the J call TRBJ2-7; TRBD2 is a possible D gene (5 bases). Germline CDR1 reads MNHNS; CDR2 reads SASEGT. Trimming cost V 6 bases and J 6 bases, with 6 bases left between them. This CDR3 region has 10 residues. The CDR3 spells CASSRGEQYF. DNA for the CDR3: TGTGCCAGCAGCCGGGGCGAGCAGTACTTC.

With regard to this clonotype: A single base separates this from a much larger clone, so it may be a read error. The gene calls are TRBV7-2 and TRBJ1-4; no clear D gene. This CDR3 comprises 15 residues. Germline V lookup: CDR1 SGHTA, CDR2 FQGNSA. CDR3 amino acids: CATSPERATNEKLFF. The CDR3 bases are TGTGCCACCAGCCCTGAGAGGGCAACTAATGAAAAACTGTTTTTT.

The V call is TRBV6-5, the J call TRBJ2-1, with a weak D call TRBD1 (5 bases). Trimming pared 4 bases from V and 4 bases from J, leaving 20 bases between. Germline CDR1 MNHEY, CDR2 SVGAGI. The CDR3 totals 17 residues. The CDR3 nucleotides are TGTGCCAGCAGTTCATTCGACAGCCGAAATCTTTACAATGAGCAGTTCTTC. As protein: CASSSFDSRNLYNEQFF.

The rearrangement links TRBV19 to TRBJ1-5; D may be TRBD1 (5 bases). This CDR3 region has 15 residues. Germline V gives CDR1 LNHDA, CDR2 SQIVND (reference sequence). V lost 10 bases, J lost 0 bases, and 16 bases lay in between. CDR3 amino acids: CATAPGPYSNQPQHF. The CDR3 nucleotides are TGTGCCACAGCTCCGGGACCGTATAGCAATCAGCCCCAGCATTTT.

The chain is built from TRBV7-9 and TRBJ2-4, with D maybe TRBD1 (7 bases). Germline assignment: CDR1 SEHNR and CDR2 FQNEAQ (reference sequence). This CDR3 region has 17 residues. Trimming pared 5 bases from V and 9 bases from J, leaving 26 bases between. CDR3 protein: CASSPLGGQTGAGIQYF. The DNA of the CDR3 is TGTGCCAGCAGCCCCCTGGGGGGACAGACGGGTGCTGGCATTCAGTACTTC.

The J gene is TRBJ2-2, the V gene TRBV24-1; D remains ambiguous. The CDR3 has 17 residues. Trimming took 0 bases from V and 0 from J, leaving 10 bases between them. Germline V gene data show CDR1 as KGHDR and CDR2 as SFDVKD. The CDR3: CATSDLLTSTNTGELFF. As DNA, the CDR3 is TGTGCCACCAGTGATTTGCTGACAAGCACGAACACCGGGGAGCTGTTTTTT.

This clonotype was seen a few times. The rearrangement joins TRBV7-9 to TRBJ1-3; D possibly corresponds to TRBD1 (5 bases). Trimming cost V 4 bases and J 3 bases, with 16 bases left between them. The V gene's germline CDR1 is SEHNR and CDR2 FQNEAQ (reference sequence). This CDR3 comprises 16 residues. The CDR3 DNA reads as TGTGCCAGCAGCTATACCCCAGGGATCCGTGGAAACACCATATATTTT. Encoded protein: CASSYTPGIRGNTIYF.

In this sample, this clonotype turned up many times. V is TRBV7-8 and J is TRBJ2-2; 7 bases agree with TRBD1. V shed 4 bases, J shed 1 base, and the junction held 9 bases outside the gene matches. CDR3 size: 17 residues. Germline values: CDR1 SGHVS, CDR2 FQNEAQ. CDR3 loop: CASSSMMRQGNTGELFF. CDR3 nucleotide sequence: TGTGCCAGCAGCTCTATGATGAGACAGGGGAACACCGGGGAGCTGTTTTTT.

This clonotype was counted ten times or more. V gene TRBV7-2 combines with J gene TRBJ2-3, with 8 positions matching TRBD2. This CDR3 is 16 amino acids long. V lost 5 bases to trimming and J lost 1 base; unmatched junction nucleotides: 8. The germline V gene encodes CDR1 SGHTA and CDR2 FQGNSA. The CDR3 loop reads CASSLGRALRTDTQYF. The CDR3 DNA follows: TGTGCCAGCAGCCTCGGGAGGGCGCTGCGCACAGATACGCAGTATTTT.

This clonotype was observed a handful of times. This chain joins TRBV6-2 or TRBV6-3 and TRBJ2-7; D remains ambiguous. V was shortened by 2 bases and J by 1 base, with 9 bases between the two germline ends. Germline CDR1 is MNHEY and CDR2 is SVGEGT. This CDR3 contains 14 residues. CDR3 sequence reads: CASSYDRYSYEQYV. The CDR3, as DNA: TGTGCCAGCAGTTACGATCGGTATTCCTACGAGCAGTACGTC.

J is TRBJ2-7 and V is TRBV14; D tentatively reads TRBD1 or TRBD2 (5 bases each). This CDR3 is built from 13 residues. Germline V lookup: CDR1 SGHDN, CDR2 FVKESK. The V end was cut by 4 bases, the J end by 2 bases, with 9 bases between. The DNA for the CDR3 is TGTGCCAGCAGCCGGTGGGACCCCTACGAGCAGTACTTC. It encodes CASSRWDPYEQYF.

In this sample, this clonotype turned up a few times. The chain employs TRBV4-3 and TRBJ1-4; D uncertain. The CDR3 loop spans 14 amino acids. Germline CDR1 LGHNA, CDR2 YSLEER. Trimming removed 1 base from V and 4 bases from J, with 7 bases in between. CDR3 DNA sequence: TGCGCCAGCAGCCAAGGATCCTTTAATGAAAAACTGTTTTTT. This gives the protein CASSQGSFNEKLFF.

This clonotype turned up a few times. The chain carries TRBV11-3 and TRBJ2-3; D might be TRBD1 (6 bases). Germline assignment: CDR1 SGHNT and CDR2 YENEEA. Trimming removed 5 bases from V and 1 base from J, with 16 bases in between. CDR3 length: 16 residues. CDR3 residues: CASSPRGGFGTDTQYF. CDR3 in DNA: TGTGCCAGCAGCCCCCGAGGGGGTTTCGGCACAGATACGCAGTATTTT.

This clonotype turned up a few times. The rearrangement links TRBV2 to TRBJ1-1; D is undetermined. The CDR3 covers 14 residues. V was pared by 8 bases and J by 0 bases, with 13 bases between. CDR1 is SNHLY, CDR2 FYNNEI, per germline. The chain's CDR3 is CASGPDTLNTEAFF. As DNA, the CDR3 is TGTGCCAGCGGCCCCGACACCCTGAACACTGAAGCTTTCTTT.

This clonotype occurred a few times. The V and J genes are TRBV6-5 and TRBJ2-1; 9 bases align to TRBD1. CDR1 MNHEY and CDR2 SVGAGI come from the germline V gene. The CDR3 extends over 15 amino acids. The J segment lost 3 bases and the V segment lost 6 bases, leaving 6 bases of the junction unmatched. CDR3 coding DNA: TGTGCCAGCAGCCGAACGGACAGGGGCTACAATGAGCAGTTCTTC. Its protein is CASSRTDRGYNEQFF.

V is TRBV14 and J is TRBJ2-2; the D is unclear. The CDR3 spans 14 residues. V shed 2 bases and J shed 2 bases, with 6 bases lying between them. Germline V lookup: CDR1 SGHDN, CDR2 FVKESK. The CDR3 DNA is TGTGCCAGCAGCCAATGGAAAAACACCGGGGAGCTGTTTTTT. Its protein is CASSQWKNTGELFF.

This clonotype was seen a handful of times. The gene calls are TRBV27 and TRBJ2-6; D may be TRBD1 (7 bases). The length of the CDR3 is 18 residues. The V and J ends lost 2 bases and 4 bases respectively, with 18 bases between them. Germline V gene data show CDR1 as MNHEY and CDR2 as SMNVEV (reference sequence). The CDR3 protein is CASSLAGQPLAGANVLTF. The CDR3 region has the DNA TGTGCCAGCAGTTTAGCGGGACAGCCCTTAGCAGGGGCCAACGTCCTGACTTTC.

This rearrangement joins TRBV6-5 to TRBJ1-2, with D unresolved. V gave up 2 bases and J gave up 8 bases, with 12 bases separating them. CDR3 size: 13 residues. CDR1 MNHEY and CDR2 SVGAGI come from the germline V gene. The CDR3 coding sequence is TGTGCCAGCAGTTACCGCTCCTCGGAGGGCTACACCTTC. Encoded protein: CASSYRSSEGYTF.

The V gene is TRBV20-1, the J gene TRBJ2-2, with D unclear. The V gene lost 6 bases and the J gene lost 7 bases, with 15 bases spanning the gap. Looked up from germline, CDR1 is DFQATT and CDR2 is SNEGSKA (reference sequence). The CDR3 has 13 amino acids. The CDR3, as DNA: TGCAGTGCCATTGGACCCTGGGGCGGGGAGCTGTTTTTT. Its protein product is CSAIGPWGGELFF.

This clonotype has more than one count but fewer than ten. The gene calls are TRBV2 and TRBJ2-2, with 8 bases matching TRBD2. Germline-derived CDR1 and CDR2 are SNHLY and FYNNEI. The CDR3 is 18 residues long. With V trimmed by 0 bases and J by 3 bases, 9 bases remained unmatched. CDR3 DNA: TGTGCCAGCAGTGAAGCGCTTCTGGGCGGGGGGTACACCGGGGAGCTGTTTTTT. It yields the protein CASSEALLGGGYTGELFF.

In this sample, this clonotype turned up a few times. V and J are TRBV7-6 and TRBJ2-1; 8 nucleotides align to TRBD2. V lost 4 bases to trimming and J lost 7 bases; unmatched junction nucleotides: 6. This CDR3 is built from 14 residues. Germline CDR1 and CDR2: SGHVS and FNYEAQ. CDR3 DNA: TGTGCCAGCAGCTCGACCGGGGGGGGTAATGAGCAGTTCTTC. Translated: CASSSTGGGNEQFF.

The sample holds a few counts of this clonotype. The chain combines TRBV7-9 with TRBJ2-1; D gene uncertain. CDR3 length equals 15 residues. Germline CDR1 SEHNR, CDR2 FQNEAQ (reference sequence). V lost 0 bases and J 7 bases, leaving 13 bases between the germline ends. The CDR3 loop reads CASSLAGSRGNEQFF. CDR3 nucleotides: TGTGCCAGCAGCTTAGCGGGTAGTCGTGGTAATGAGCAGTTCTTC.